The 5 T cell receptor beta chains below all came from one sample that was sequenced in a study of radiation and T cells in renal cell carcinoma. Assay used: immunoSEQ multiplex PCR; TCRdb lists only in-frame clones, some missing. The table has over 90,000 clones, 65% to 90% seen once; the top ten hold approximately 7.7%. The sample's time point: blood 4 weeks post-SBRT, at nephrectomy. Treatment: 15 Gy SBRT to primary tumor, nephrectomy 4 weeks later. The input for sequencing was blood, taken from a patient whose treatment included radiotherapy and nephrectomy. These TCRs come from a man in his sixties with renal cell carcinoma.

This chain uses TRBV9 with TRBJ1-3; D is unclear. CDR3 size: 13 residues. Between the trimmed V and J ends, which lost 0 bases and 4 bases, there was a span of 5 bases. Germline CDR1 reads SGDLS; CDR2 reads YYNGEE. CDR3 region: CASSVDFGNTIYF. CDR3 DNA: TGTGCCAGCAGCGTAGACTTCGGAAACACCATATATTTT.

The chain recombines TRBV11-2 with TRBJ1-1; D ambiguous. CDR1 is SGHAT, CDR2 FQNNGV, per germline. The CDR3 loop spans 15 amino acids. Trimming took 3 bases from V and 2 from J, leaving 13 bases between them. This CDR3 reads CASSLPPRGNTEAFF. In nucleotides, the CDR3 is TGTGCCAGCAGCTTGCCCCCTCGGGGTAACACTGAAGCTTTCTTT.

The chain recombines TRBV29-1 with TRBJ2-7; 10 positions match TRBD2. CDR3 length: 12 residues. Germline V gene data show CDR1 as SQVTM and CDR2 as ANQGSEA. The V gene end was trimmed by 4 bases and the J gene end by 4 bases; junction bases not matched to a gene: 1. CDR3 protein: CSVVLAGYEQYF. As DNA, the CDR3 is TGCAGCGTTGTACTAGCGGGATACGAGCAGTACTTC.

This chain uses TRBV19 with TRBJ1-2; 7 bases match TRBD1. Germline V gene sequence: CDR1 LNHDA, CDR2 SQIVND (reference sequence). This CDR3 region has 14 residues. Losses at the gene ends were 7 bases for V and 2 bases for J; bases not matched to a gene: 7. The CDR3 nucleotides read TGTGCCAGTAATCTCTCGGGACAGAACTATGGCTACACCTTC. This translates into CASNLSGQNYGYTF.

This clone has just a few counts. This chain connects TRBV6-1 to TRBJ1-1, with D unresolved. The CDR3 runs 14 residues. The germline CDR1 and CDR2 sequences are MNHNS and SASEGT. The V and J ends lost 1 base and 5 bases respectively, with 11 bases between them. CDR3 in amino acids: CASSEVLRGTEAFF. The CDR3 coding sequence is TGTGCCAGCAGTGAAGTTCTACGGGGAACTGAAGCTTTCTTT.